This T cell receptor (beta chain) was obtained from a study of cytomegalovirus exposure and HLA in healthy donors. Turning to this clone: Its cognate antigen is unknown.

Study-wide points: Serostatus for CMV was the only available immune exposure information. Rarity characterized most TCR sequences, yet some public TCRs appeared in many donors. A few CMV-associated chains were confirmed in vitro to be specific for CMV antigens. In a later analysis, V- and J-gene trimming of beta chains associated with a DCLRE1C missense variant, replicated independently.

Germline-derived CDR1 and CDR2 are KGHSH and LQKENI. There are 13 residues in the CDR3. Between the trimmed V and J ends, which lost 7 bases and 4 bases, there was a span of 13 bases. The PCR ran on 60 Vbeta and 13 Jbeta primers. The protocol was immunoSEQ multiplex PCR, while the TCRdb copy is restricted to in-frame clones and leaves out a portion. The repertoire table contains about 110,000 clones. The source is a man aged 18 to 29 in good health and CMV-seronegative. The source material was PBMCs. The genes are TRBV18 and TRBJ1-1; D is ambiguous. DNA of the CDR3: TGTGCCAGCTGCGAGACACTTTCCACTGAAGCTTTCTTT. This gives the protein CASCETLSTEAFF.